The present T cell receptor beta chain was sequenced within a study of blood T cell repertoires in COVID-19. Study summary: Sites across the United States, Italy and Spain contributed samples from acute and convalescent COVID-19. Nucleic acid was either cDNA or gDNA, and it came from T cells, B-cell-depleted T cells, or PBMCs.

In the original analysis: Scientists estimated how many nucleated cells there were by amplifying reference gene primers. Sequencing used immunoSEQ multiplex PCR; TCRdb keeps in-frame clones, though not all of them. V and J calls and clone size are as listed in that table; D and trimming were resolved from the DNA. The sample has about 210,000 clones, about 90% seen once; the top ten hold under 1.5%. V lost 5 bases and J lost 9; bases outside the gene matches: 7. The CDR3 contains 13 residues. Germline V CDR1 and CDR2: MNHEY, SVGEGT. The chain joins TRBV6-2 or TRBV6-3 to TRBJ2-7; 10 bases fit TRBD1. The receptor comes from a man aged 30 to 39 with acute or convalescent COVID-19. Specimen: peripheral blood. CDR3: CASSPRTGGRQYF. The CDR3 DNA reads TGTGCCAGCAGTCCCCGGACAGGGGGTCGGCAGTACTTC.